The clone carrying this TCR beta chain was seen a handful of times. These data are taken from a study of blood T cells in healthy people across ages. Whole-study context: Template-switching capture recovered about one barcoded beta molecule per two T cells.

It was with a sample-barcoded 5' primer and a J-beta primer mix that a second PCR of roughly 7 to 12 cycles was run. All samples gave at least 2.5 million CDR3-containing paired-end reads. In TCRdb, the 5' RACE reads were re-called with MiXCR into one record per CDR3 protein. This sample yields under 1,000,000 distinct CDR3 sequences, of which roughly 46% are seen a single time; over 15% belongs to the top ten. The germline CDR1 and CDR2 sequences are SQVTM and ANQGSEA. Between the trimmed V and J ends, which lost 4 bases and 4 bases, there was a span of 14 bases. CDR3 length: 14 residues. The sequence derives from a man older than 75 in good health. The gene calls are TRBV29-1 and TRBJ1-5, with D possibly TRBD1 on 6 matching bases. The sequenced sample was blood. The CDR3 is CSVADSARNQPQHF. The CDR3 DNA is TGCAGCGTTGCGGACAGCGCCAGAAATCAGCCCCAGCATTTT. Filled out from reference TRBV29-1 and TRBJ1-5, the complete variable domain reads SAVISQKPSRDICQRGTSLTIQCQVDSQVTMMFWYRQQPGQSLTLIATANQGSEATYESGFVIDKFPISRPNLTFSTLTVSNMSPEDSSIYLCSVADSARNQPQHFGDGTRLSIL.